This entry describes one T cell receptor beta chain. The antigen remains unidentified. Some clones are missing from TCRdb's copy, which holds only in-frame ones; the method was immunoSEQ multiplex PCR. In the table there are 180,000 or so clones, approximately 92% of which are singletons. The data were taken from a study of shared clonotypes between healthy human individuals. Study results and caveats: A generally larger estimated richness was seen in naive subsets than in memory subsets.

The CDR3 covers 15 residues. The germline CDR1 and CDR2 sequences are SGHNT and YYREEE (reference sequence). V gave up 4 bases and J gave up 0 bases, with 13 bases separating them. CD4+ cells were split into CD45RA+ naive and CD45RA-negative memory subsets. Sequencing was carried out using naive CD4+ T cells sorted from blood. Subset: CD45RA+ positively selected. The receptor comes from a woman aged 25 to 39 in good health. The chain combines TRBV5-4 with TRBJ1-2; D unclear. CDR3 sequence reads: CASSPADLANYGYTF. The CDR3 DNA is TGTGCCAGCAGCCCCGCGGACTTAGCTAACTATGGCTACACCTTC.